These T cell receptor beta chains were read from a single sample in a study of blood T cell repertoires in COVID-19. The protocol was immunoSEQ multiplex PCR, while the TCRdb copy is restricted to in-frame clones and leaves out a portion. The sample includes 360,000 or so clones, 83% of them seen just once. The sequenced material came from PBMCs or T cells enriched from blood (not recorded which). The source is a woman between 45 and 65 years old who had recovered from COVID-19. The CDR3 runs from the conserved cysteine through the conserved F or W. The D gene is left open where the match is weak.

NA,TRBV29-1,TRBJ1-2,CSVEGEGANYGYTF
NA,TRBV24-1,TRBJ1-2,CATSDSAGRGYTF
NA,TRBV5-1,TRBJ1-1,CASSLQENTEAFF
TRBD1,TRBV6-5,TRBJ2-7,CASGTGGHEQYF
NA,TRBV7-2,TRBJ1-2,CASSTQWGDYGYTF
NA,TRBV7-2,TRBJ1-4,CASSSGRGGTNEKLFF
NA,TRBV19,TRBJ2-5,CASRKTEIPMLYF
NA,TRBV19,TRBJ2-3,CASTRETGRDTQYF
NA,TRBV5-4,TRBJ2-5,CASSLDSGWVQETQYF
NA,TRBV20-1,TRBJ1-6,CSASQVRGNSPLHF
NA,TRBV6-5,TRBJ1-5,CASAGWSNQPQHF
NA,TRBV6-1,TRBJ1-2,CASSETLRGSRYGYTF
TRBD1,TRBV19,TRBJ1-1,CASSMAGTGASEAFF
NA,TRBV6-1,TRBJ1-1,CASSEQGADTEAFF
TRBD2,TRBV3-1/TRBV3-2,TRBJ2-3,CASSQPGLAASTDTQYF
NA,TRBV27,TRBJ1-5,CASSLWGRNQPQHF
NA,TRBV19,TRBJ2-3,CASSISSSSTDTQYF
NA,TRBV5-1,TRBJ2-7,CASKSSYEQYF
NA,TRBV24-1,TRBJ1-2,CATSRQKSRSGYTF
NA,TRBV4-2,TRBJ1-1,CASSQVMNTEAFF
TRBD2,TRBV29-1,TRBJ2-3,CSGQGTSGTDTQYF
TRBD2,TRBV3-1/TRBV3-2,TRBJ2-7,CASSHILAGRHIHYEQYF
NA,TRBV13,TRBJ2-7,CASSLLRTHEQYF
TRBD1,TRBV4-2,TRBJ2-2,CASSQEGQGYDTGELFF
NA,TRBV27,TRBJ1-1,CASSPTGNTEAFF
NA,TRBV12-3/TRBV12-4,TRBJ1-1,CASSLATEAFF
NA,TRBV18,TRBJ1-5,CASSVQDSNQPQHF
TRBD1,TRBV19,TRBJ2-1,CASSTPLETGYPNEQFF
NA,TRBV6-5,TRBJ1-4,CASSSRGEQTNEKLFF